The subject of this entry is one T cell receptor (beta chain). No cognate antigen has been identified for it. No quality values exist for individual bases; no much larger clone is one base distant. These data belong to a study of T cells in Graves' hyperthyroidism and ophthalmopathy (dated by TCRdb to between 2018 and 2020). For the study in its entirety: Peripheral blood samples were taken at the time of initial diagnosis, prior to any treatment. To identify TCR V-J signatures that set the groups apart, the researchers used a discovery cohort of 100 or so patients, made up of around 40 with Graves' ophthalmopathy and some 58 with stable Graves' hyperthyroidism. Prospective prediction of ophthalmopathy was tested in an independent validation cohort consisting of under 20 hyperthyroidism patients and more than 15 patients who later progressed to ophthalmopathy. The 75 to 100 discovery patients were divided at random into training and test sets in a 7:3 ratio. Thyroid tissue and blood T-cell repertoires from more than five Graves' hyperthyroidism patients were also compared in the study. Once sampling was done, hyperthyroidism patients were given methimazole at a starting dose of 30 mg daily, whereas ophthalmopathy patients were given high-dose intravenous methylprednisolone. According to the paper, TCR Vbeta CDR3 sequencing was carried out on approximately 140 peripheral blood samples, which came from more than 40 ophthalmopathy, 80 or so hyperthyroidism and roughly 17 progressor patients.

Overall study results and their limits: Sample size was not statistically predetermined, and blinding of investigators to group allocation was not performed. A 13 V-J signature model separated ophthalmopathy from stable hyperthyroidism, with roughly 88% sensitivity and roughly 81% specificity in cross-validation and 80%/75% in testing. During validation, the model predicted progression to ophthalmopathy a median of roughly six months ahead of onset, with roughly 65% sensitivity and 72% to 80% specificity. Most expanded thyroid clonotypes (frequency above 0.001) were also found in blood, which suggests that blood repertoires may mirror thyroid immune responses.

Taken from cysteine to phenylalanine, the CDR3 has 13 residues. Of the read, only the CDR3 DNA is kept; its 39 bases are in frame from base 1. Based on the germline V gene, the CDR1 and CDR2 sequences are WSHSY and SAAADI. Trimming at the junction amounts to 8 bases on V and 3 bases on J, and the germline ends lie 14 bases apart. The TCR beta CDR3 regions were amplified from RNA transcripts. For the first round of RT-PCR on the TCR CDR3, the HTBI primer set was used together with the Qiagen OneStep RT-PCR kit. Libraries were constructed in a second round of multiplex PCR, after which size selection and purification were performed. Sequencing of the libraries was done on an Illumina HiSeq2000 using paired-end 100 bp reads. Per the source publication's procedure: SOAPnuke was used to process the raw data, with reads discarded if the reads contained adapters or uncalled bases, had a mean Phred below 15, or lacked an exact constant-primer or identifier match. COPE v1.2.5 was used to merge high-quality paired reads, and clonotypes were defined as unique nucleotide sequences. Clonotypes were aligned to IMGT TRBV, TRBD and TRBJ reference segments using MiTCR v1.1. Only V-J combinations with frequency above 0.0001, covering 98% to 99.2% of repertoires, were analysed. A TCS score was defined as the ratio between F50 (clonal expansion) and ExV (chaos), using BLOSUM62-based TCRdist between CDR3 peptides within each V-J. Welch's t-statistics and random forest reduced 500 to 550 V-J features to 13, which were used in a naive Bayes classifier (R e1071). Clones were called with MiXCR by TCRdb after fastp trimmed the public reads at Q25, and only in-frame beta chains were retained. Rows merge per CDR3 protein into single entries with the most common DNA and genes. TCRdb's processing, not the authors', yielded these V and J calls. A total of fewer than 550,000 distinct CDR3 sequences appear in this sample, 15% to 19% of them only once. 7.7% of the sample is held by the ten biggest clonotypes.

Graves' hyperthyroidism was defined as stable when no progression to ophthalmopathy occurred over 18 months of follow-up. The hyperthyroidism patients were between 18 and 65 years old and newly diagnosed, with a disease duration of less than 2 months. Any patient with an uncontrolled infection, another autoimmune disease, pregnancy or lactation was excluded. Diagnoses relied on clinical symptoms, serum thyroxine and TRAb, thyroid ultrasound and orbital computed tomography. PBMCs were isolated from around 10 ml of fresh peripheral blood by Ficoll-Paque density gradient centrifugation. Total RNA was extracted using Trizol reagent, and RNA quality was assessed on an Agilent 2100 Bioanalyzer.

The receptor was isolated from a young woman with Graves' hyperthyroidism. The sequenced sample consisted of blood. The chain couples TRBV10-2 to TRBJ2-7; the D gene remains uncertain. The DNA reads as follows: TGCGCCAGCCGGGTTGGTACCCACTACGAGCAGTACTTC. It encodes CASRVGTHYEQYF.